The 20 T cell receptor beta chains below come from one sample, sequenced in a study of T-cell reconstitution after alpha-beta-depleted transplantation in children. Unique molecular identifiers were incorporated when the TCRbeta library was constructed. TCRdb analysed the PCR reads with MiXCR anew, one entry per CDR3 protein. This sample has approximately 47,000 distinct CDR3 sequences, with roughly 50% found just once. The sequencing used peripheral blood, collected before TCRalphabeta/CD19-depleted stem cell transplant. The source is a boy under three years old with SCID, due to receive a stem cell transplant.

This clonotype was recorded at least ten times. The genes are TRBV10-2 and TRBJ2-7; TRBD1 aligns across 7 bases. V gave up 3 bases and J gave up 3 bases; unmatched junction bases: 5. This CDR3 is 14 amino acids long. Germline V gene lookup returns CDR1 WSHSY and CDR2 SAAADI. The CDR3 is CASSEGDRVYEQYF. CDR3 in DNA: TGCGCCAGCAGTGAAGGTGACAGGGTCTACGAGCAGTACTTC.

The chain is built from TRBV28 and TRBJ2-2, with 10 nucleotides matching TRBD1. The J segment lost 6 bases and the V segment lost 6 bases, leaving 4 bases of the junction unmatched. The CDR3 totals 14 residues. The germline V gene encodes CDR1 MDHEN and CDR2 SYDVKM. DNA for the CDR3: TGTGCCAGCAGGGGACAGGGGTCCCCCGGGGAGCTGTTTTTT. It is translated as CASRGQGSPGELFF.

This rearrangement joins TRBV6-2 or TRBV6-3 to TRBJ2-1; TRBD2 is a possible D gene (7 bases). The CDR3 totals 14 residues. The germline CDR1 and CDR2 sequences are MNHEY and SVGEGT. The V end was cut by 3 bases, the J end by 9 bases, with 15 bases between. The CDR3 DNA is TGTGCCAGCAGTTATTACGGGGGGCGGGGTGAGCAGTTCTTC. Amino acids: CASSYYGGRGEQFF.

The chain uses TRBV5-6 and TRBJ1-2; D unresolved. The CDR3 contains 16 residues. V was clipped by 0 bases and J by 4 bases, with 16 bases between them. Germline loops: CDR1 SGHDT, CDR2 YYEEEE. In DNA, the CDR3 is TGTGCCAGCAGCTTGGATGTTGGTGTCGGCATCTATGGCTACACCTTC. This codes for CASSLDVGVGIYGYTF. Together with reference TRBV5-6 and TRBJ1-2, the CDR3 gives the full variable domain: DAGVTQSPTHLIKTRGQQVTLRCSPKSGHDTVSWYQQALGQGPQFIFQYYEEEERQRGNFPDRFSGHQFPNYSSELNVNALLLGDSALYLCASSLDVGVGIYGYTFGSGTRLTVV.

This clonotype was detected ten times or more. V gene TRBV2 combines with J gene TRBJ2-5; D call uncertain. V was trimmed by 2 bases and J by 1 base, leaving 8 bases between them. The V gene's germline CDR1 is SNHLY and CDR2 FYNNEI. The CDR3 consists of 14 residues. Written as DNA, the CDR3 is TGTGCCAGCAGTGAACCGTTAGCCCAAGAGACCCAGTACTTC. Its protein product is CASSEPLAQETQYF.

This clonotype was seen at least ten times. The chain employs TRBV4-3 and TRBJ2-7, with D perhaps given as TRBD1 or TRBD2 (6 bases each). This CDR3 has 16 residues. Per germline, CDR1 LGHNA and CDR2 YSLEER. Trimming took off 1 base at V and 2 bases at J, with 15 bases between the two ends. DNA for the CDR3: TGCGCCAGCAGCCAAGGGGGGGCGGCCGCAACCTACGAGCAGTACTTC. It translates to CASSQGGAAATYEQYF.

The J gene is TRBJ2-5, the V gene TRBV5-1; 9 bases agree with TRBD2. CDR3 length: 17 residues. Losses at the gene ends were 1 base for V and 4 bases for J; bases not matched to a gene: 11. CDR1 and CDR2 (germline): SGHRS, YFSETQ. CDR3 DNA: TGCGCCAGCAGCTTGTTAGCGGGGGCATCACGGAGAGAGACCCAGTACTTC. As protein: CASSLLAGASRRETQYF.

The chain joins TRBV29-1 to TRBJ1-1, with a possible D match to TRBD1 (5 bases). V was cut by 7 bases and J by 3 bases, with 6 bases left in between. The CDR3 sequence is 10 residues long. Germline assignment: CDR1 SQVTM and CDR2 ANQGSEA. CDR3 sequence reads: CSARDTEAFF. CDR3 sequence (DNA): TGCAGCGCCAGGGACACTGAAGCTTTCTTT.

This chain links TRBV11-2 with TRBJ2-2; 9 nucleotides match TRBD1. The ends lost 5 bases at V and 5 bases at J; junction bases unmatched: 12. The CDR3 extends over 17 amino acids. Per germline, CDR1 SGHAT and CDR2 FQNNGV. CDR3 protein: CASSLGIGQGNTGELFF. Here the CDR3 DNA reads TGTGCCAGCAGCCTGGGGATCGGACAGGGGAATACCGGGGAGCTGTTTTTT.

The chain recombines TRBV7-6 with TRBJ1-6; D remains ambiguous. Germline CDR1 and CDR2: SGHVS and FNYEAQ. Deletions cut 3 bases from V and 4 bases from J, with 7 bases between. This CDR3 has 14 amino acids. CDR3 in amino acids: CASSFGQYNSPLHF. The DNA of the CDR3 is TGTGCCAGCAGCTTCGGCCAGTATAATTCACCCCTCCACTTT. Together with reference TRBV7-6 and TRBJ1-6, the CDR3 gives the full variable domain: GAGVSQSPRYKVTKRGQDVALRCDPISGHVSLYWYRQALGQGPEFLTYFNYEAQQDKSGLPNDRFSAERPEGSISTLTIQRTEQRDSAMYRCASSFGQYNSPLHFGNGTRLTVT.

The CDR3 DNA reads as TGTGCCACCAGTGAATTGAGGCCCCTGGCAGGTTACAATCAGCCCCAGCATTTT. Translating gives CATSELRPLAGYNQPQHF. The V call is TRBV24-1, the J call TRBJ1-5; no clear D gene. V lost 4 bases and J lost 3, with 21 bases in between. This CDR3 is 18 amino acids long. Germline CDR1 is KGHDR and CDR2 is SFDVKD.

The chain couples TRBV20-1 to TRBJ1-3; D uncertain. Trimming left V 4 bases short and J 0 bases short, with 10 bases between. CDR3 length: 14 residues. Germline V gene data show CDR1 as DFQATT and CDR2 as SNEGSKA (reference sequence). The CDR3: CSANPVNSGNTIYF. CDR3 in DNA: TGCAGTGCTAATCCAGTCAACTCTGGAAACACCATATATTTT.

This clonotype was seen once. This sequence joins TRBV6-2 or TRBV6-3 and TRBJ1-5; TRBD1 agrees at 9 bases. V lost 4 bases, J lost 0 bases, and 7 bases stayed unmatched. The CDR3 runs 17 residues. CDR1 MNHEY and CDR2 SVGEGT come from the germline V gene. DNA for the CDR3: TGTGCCAGCAGTTCCCCCGGGACAGGGTATAGCAATCAGCCCCAGCATTTT. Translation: CASSSPGTGYSNQPQHF.

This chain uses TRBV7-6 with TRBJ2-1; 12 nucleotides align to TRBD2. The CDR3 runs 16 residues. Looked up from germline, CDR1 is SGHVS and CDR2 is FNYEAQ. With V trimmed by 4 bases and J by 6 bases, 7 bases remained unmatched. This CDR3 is CASSSSLAGGINEQFF. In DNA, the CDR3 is TGTGCCAGCAGCTCATCTCTAGCGGGGGGGATCAATGAGCAGTTCTTC.

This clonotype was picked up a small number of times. This CDR3 is CSARKETGEYF. In DNA form, the CDR3 reads TGCAGTGCTAGAAAAGAGACAGGGGAGTACTTC. The genes are TRBV20-1 and TRBJ2-4; 8 bases fit TRBD1. The length of the CDR3 is 11 residues. Germline V gives CDR1 DFQATT, CDR2 SNEGSKA (reference sequence). J lost 14 bases, V lost 2 bases, and 5 bases had no gene match.

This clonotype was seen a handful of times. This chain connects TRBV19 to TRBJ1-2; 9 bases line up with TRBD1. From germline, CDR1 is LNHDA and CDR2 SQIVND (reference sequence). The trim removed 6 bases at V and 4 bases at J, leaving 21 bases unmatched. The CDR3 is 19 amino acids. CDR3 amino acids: CASSLTTLGTGQGLYGYTF. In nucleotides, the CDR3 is TGTGCCAGTAGCCTAACAACCCTCGGAACGGGACAGGGCCTCTATGGCTACACCTTC.

The CDR3: CSASGKGRYNEQFF. The CDR3, as DNA: TGCAGTGCTAGTGGGAAGGGCCGTTACAATGAGCAGTTCTTC. The V and J genes are TRBV20-1 and TRBJ2-1, with D hard to call. This CDR3 is built from 14 residues. The germline V and J ends were trimmed by 3 bases and 4 bases, with 13 bases remaining between them. Germline-derived CDR1 and CDR2 are DFQATT and SNEGSKA (reference sequence).

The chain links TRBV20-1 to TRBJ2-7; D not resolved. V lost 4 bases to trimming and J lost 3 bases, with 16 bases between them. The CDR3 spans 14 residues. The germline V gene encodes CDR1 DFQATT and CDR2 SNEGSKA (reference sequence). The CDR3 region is CSANVHGVNYEQYF. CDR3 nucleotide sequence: TGCAGTGCTAATGTCCATGGGGTGAACTACGAGCAGTACTTC.

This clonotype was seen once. CDR3 residues: CASSVDLGGTAHTF. Written as DNA, the CDR3 is TGTGCCAGCAGCGTAGATCTCGGGGGGACGGCTCACACCTTC. The rearrangement joins TRBV9 to TRBJ1-2; TRBD1 might be the D (5 bases). CDR3 length: 14 residues. Between the trimmed V and J ends, which lost 0 bases and 12 bases, there was a span of 18 bases. The germline gives CDR1 SGDLS, CDR2 YYNGEE.

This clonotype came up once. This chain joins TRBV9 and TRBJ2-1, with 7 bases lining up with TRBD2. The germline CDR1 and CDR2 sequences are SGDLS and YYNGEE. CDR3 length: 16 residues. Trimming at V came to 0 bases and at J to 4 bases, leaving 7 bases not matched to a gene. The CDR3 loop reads CASSVEGRGGYNEQFF. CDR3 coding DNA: TGTGCCAGCAGCGTAGAGGGGAGGGGTGGGTACAATGAGCAGTTCTTC.